This T cell receptor (beta chain) comes out of a study of blood T cell repertoires in COVID-19. Whole-study context: Donors in the United States, Italy and Spain gave samples during acute or convalescent COVID-19. PBMCs, B-cell-depleted T cells, or T cells provided the cDNA or gDNA that made up the material.

Germline-derived CDR1 and CDR2 are MDHEN and SYDVKM. This CDR3 is built from 17 residues. The sample holds one count of this clone. The authors' processing: Amplifying reference gene primers gave estimates of nucleated cell counts. Method: immunoSEQ multiplex PCR; TCRdb's copy keeps in-frame clones and lacks some. V and J calls and clone size are as listed in that table; D and trimming were resolved from the DNA. The sample has around 65,000 clones, roughly 93% seen once. The V call is TRBV28, the J call TRBJ2-3; TRBD1 agrees at 8 bases. Sequences were obtained from peripheral blood. The origin of this receptor is a human donor in a cohort sampled during active COVID-19. The CDR3 nucleotides are TGTACCACGGTGGGACAGGACTACTATCCTGGCACAGATACGCAGTATTTT. It translates to CTTVGQDYYPGTDTQYF. Full variable domain (outside the CDR3, taken from reference TRBV28 and TRBJ2-3): DVKVTQSSRYLVKRTGEKVFLECVQDMDHENMFWYRQDPGLGLRLIYFSYDVKMKEKGDIPEGYSVSREKKERFSLILESASTNQTSMYLCTTVGQDYYPGTDTQYFGPGTRLTVL.